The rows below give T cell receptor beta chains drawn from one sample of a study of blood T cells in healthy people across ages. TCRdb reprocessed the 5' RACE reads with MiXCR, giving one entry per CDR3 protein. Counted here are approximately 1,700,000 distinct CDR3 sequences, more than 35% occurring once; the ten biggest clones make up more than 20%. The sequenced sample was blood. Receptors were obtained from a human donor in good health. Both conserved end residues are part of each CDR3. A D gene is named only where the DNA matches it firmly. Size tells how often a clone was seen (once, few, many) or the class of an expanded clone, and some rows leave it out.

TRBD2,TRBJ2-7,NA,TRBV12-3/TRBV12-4,TGTGCCAGCAGTTTAGTTTCCGGGGGGTTTAGGGTGTACGAGCAGTACTTC,CASSLVSGGFRVYEQYF
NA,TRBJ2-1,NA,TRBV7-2,TGTGCCAGCAGCTGGACGGCTGAAAAGTTCTTC,CASSWTAEKFF
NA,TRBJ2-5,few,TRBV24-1,TGTGCCACAAGTTCCGGAGATGTCCAAGAGACCCAGTACTTC,CATSSGDVQETQYF
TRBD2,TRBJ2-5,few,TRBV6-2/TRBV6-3,TGTGCCAGCGGTAGCGGGTACCAAGAGACCCAGTACTTC,CASGSGYQETQYF
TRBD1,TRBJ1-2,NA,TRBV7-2,TGTGCCAGCAGCTGCCGGACAGGGGATCGTGGCTACACCTTC,CASSCRTGDRGYTF
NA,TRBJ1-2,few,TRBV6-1,TGTGCCAGCAGTGAGTACGGTTATGGCTACACCTTC,CASSEYGYGYTF
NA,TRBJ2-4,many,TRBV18,TGTGCCAGCTCACCCCTTCTTCGAGACTCTTATTCCATTCAGTACTTC,CASSPLLRDSYSIQYF
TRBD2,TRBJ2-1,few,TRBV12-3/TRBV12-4,TGTGCCAGCAGTCCGATCGGCGGGGGGACTGAGCAGTTCTTC,CASSPIGGGTEQFF
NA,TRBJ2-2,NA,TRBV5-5,TGTGCCAGCGGCCCGGACATATACACCGGGGAGCGGTTTTTT,CASGPDIYTGERFF
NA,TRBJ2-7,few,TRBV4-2,TGTGCCAGCAGCTCCCGTCCAGAAGTGGCAGACCCATCCTACGAGCAGTACTTC,CASSSRPEVADPSYEQYF
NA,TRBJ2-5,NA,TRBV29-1,TGTAGCGTTGAGCCTAGCGACCGGGAGACCCAGTACTTC,CSVEPSDRETQYF
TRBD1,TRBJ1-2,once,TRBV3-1,TGTGCCAGCAGCCGGGAAGACAGGGGCTATGGCTACACCTTC,CASSREDRGYGYTF
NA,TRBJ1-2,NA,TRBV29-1,TGCAGCGCCGAACAGGGTCCGGGCTATGGCTACACCTTC,CSAEQGPGYGYTF
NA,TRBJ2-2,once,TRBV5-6,TGTGCCAGCAGCTTGCTTGCAGGGGTTGGCGGGGAGCTGTTTTTT,CASSLLAGVGGELFF
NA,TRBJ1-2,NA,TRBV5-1,TGCGCCGGTTCCGAGGGCTCTGACTATGGCTACACCTTC,CAGSEGSDYGYTF
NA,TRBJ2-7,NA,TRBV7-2,TGTGCCAGCAGCTTAAAAGGGAGTGAGTACGAGCAGTACTTC,CASSLKGSEYEQYF
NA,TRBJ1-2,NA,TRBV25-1,TGTGCCAGCAACAGCCCCATTAACTATGGCTACACCTTC,CASNSPINYGYTF
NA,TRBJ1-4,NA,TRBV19,TGTGCCAGTAGTACAGACGGGACTGCGATAGAAAAACTGTTTTTT,CASSTDGTAIEKLFF
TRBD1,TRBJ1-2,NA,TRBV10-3,TGTGCCATCAGTGATACCGACAGGGTGGACTATGGCTACACCTTC,CAISDTDRVDYGYTF
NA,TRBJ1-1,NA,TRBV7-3,TGTGCCAGCAGCTTAAAGGCAGGGTGGGTCGGTAGAGCTTTCTTT,CASSLKAGWVGRAFF
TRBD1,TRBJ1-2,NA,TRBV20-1,TGCAGTGCTAGAAATAGACAGGGGGTCATCTATGGCTACACCTTC,CSARNRQGVIYGYTF
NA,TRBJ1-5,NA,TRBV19,TGTGCCAGTAGCGAGGTGCCCAATCAGCCCCAGCATTTT,CASSEVPNQPQHF
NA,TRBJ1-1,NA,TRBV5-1,TGCGCCAGCAGCGTGATGATCTCGAACACTGAAGCTTTCTTT,CASSVMISNTEAFF
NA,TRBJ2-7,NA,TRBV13,TGTGCCAGCAGCCCGTCACTAGTTAGGCCCTACGAGCAGTACTTC,CASSPSLVRPYEQYF
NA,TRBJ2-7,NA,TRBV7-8,TGTGCCAGCAGCCCAAGCTTCCGGGCCTACGAGCAGTACTTC,CASSPSFRAYEQYF
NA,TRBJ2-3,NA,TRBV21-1,TGTGCCAGCATCGTAACACGGGATACGCAGTATTTT,CASIVTRDTQYF
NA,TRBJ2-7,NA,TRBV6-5,TGTGCCAGCAGTTACCACAGGGGAGGCTCCTACGAGCAGTACTTC,CASSYHRGGSYEQYF
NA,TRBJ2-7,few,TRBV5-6,TGTGCCAGCAGCCCCCTCGAAGGGGAAAGCTCCTACGAGCAGTACTTC,CASSPLEGESSYEQYF
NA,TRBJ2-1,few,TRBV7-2,TGTGCCAGCAGCCCCCACCTACAGGGAGACAGGCAGTTCTTC,CASSPHLQGDRQFF
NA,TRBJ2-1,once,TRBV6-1,TGTGCCAGCAGTTTCCAATGGGCTAGCAACCATGAGCAGTTCTTC,CASSFQWASNHEQFF
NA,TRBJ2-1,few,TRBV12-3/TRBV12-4,TGTGCCAGCACCCCATCCGGGACAAAGGATGAGCAGTTCTTC,CASTPSGTKDEQFF
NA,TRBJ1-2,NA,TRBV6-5,TGTGCCAGCAGTAGACTTCCAGGGAACTATGGCTACACCTTC,CASSRLPGNYGYTF
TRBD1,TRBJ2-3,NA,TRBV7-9,TGTGCCAGCAGCTTAGTAGGACAGGGAGGCACAGATACGCAGTATTTT,CASSLVGQGGTDTQYF
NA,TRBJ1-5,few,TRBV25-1,TGTGCCAGCAGTGAACCAGGGTGGTCGGATCAGCCCCAGCATTTT,CASSEPGWSDQPQHF
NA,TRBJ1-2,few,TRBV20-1,TGCAGTGCCCCCCTTGGGCCAACCCACCGGGAGGTTGGCTACACCTTC,CSAPLGPTHREVGYTF
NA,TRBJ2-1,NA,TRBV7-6,TGTGCCAGCAGCTCCCCCCCGTGGGGGGTAAGCTCCTACAATGAGCAGTTCTTC,CASSSPPWGVSSYNEQFF
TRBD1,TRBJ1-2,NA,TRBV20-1,TGCAGTGCTAGAGTCCACAGGGGGCTAGATGGCTACACCTTC,CSARVHRGLDGYTF
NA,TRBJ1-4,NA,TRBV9,TGTGCCAGCAGCGTAGACGAGGGCAGTGAAAAACTGTTTTTT,CASSVDEGSEKLFF
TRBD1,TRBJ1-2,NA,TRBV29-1,TGCAGCGCCGTAACAGGGGGCAATGGCTACACCTTC,CSAVTGGNGYTF
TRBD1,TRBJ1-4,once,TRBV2,TGTGCCAGCAGTCCTTCGACAGGGGGTAATGAAAAACTGTTTTTT,CASSPSTGGNEKLFF